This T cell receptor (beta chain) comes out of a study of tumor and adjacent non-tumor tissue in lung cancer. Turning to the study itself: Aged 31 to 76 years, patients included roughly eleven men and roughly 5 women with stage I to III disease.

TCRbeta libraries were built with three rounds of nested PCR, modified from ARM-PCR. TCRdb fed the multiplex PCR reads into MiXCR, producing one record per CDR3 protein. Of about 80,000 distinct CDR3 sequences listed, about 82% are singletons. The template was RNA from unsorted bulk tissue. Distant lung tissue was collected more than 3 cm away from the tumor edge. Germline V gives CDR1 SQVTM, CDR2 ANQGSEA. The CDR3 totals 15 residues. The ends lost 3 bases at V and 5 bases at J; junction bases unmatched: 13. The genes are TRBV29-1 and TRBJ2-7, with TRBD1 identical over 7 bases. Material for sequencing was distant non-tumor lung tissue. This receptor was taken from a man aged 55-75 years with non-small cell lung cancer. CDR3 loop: CSVDWDRVLAHEQYF. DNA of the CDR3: TGCAGCGTTGACTGGGACAGAGTTTTAGCCCACGAGCAGTACTTC.